The 17 T cell receptor beta chains presented below share a single source sample, sequenced in a study of T cells in narcolepsy. Assay: immunoSEQ multiplex PCR; the TCRdb copy retains only in-frame clones and omits some. The data show about 41,000 clones, 88% seen once. Sequenced sample: CD45RA- memory CD4+ T cells from PBMCs. These receptors were taken from a human donor with narcolepsy.

This chain uses TRBV5-1 with TRBJ2-5; TRBD1 aligns across 9 bases. The trim removed 7 bases at V and 4 bases at J, leaving 8 bases unmatched. The CDR3 is 14 residues long. Germline CDR1 and CDR2: SGHRS and YFSETQ. CDR3 coding DNA: TGCGCCAGCTCTTTCGGACAGGGGAGAGAGACCCAGTACTTC. Translated, it gives CASSFGQGRETQYF.

This chain connects TRBV2 to TRBJ2-5, with 10 bases identical to TRBD2. The germline gives CDR1 SNHLY, CDR2 FYNNEI. Trimming removed 6 bases from V and 1 base from J; junction bases left unmatched: 2. The CDR3 extends over 14 amino acids. In DNA form, the CDR3 reads TGTGCCAGCAGAGAGCGGGGGGGCCAAGAGACCCAGTACTTC. Translation gives CASRERGGQETQYF.

This sequence joins TRBV27 and TRBJ2-3; D is possibly TRBD2 (6 bases). Trimming stripped 6 bases from V and 2 bases from J, with 18 bases between. The CDR3 totals 16 residues. The germline V gene has CDR1 MNHEY and CDR2 SMNVEV (reference sequence). CDR3 nucleotides: TGTGCCAGCAGCCTTCGAACGGGGGTGAACACAGATACGCAGTATTTT. Residues: CASSLRTGVNTDTQYF.

This sequence joins TRBV4-3 and TRBJ1-2; D unresolved. The CDR3 spans 13 residues. Trimming shortened V by 0 bases and J by 7 bases, and 9 bases separated the two germline ends. Germline-derived CDR1 and CDR2 are LGHNA and YSLEER. CDR3 protein: CASSQDRWIGYTF. The CDR3 DNA sequence: TGCGCCAGCAGCCAAGATCGTTGGATTGGCTACACCTTC.

The genes are TRBV6-1 and TRBJ2-1; D is tentatively TRBD1 or TRBD2 (5 bases each). Trimming cost V 5 bases and J 7 bases, with 18 bases left between them. Germline CDR1 and CDR2: MNHNS and SASEGT. The CDR3 is 15 residues long. The CDR3 is CASSNRLSQGNEQFF. The CDR3 coding sequence is TGTGCCAGCAGTAACCGACTATCCCAGGGTAATGAGCAGTTCTTC.

J is TRBJ2-5 and V is TRBV30, with 14 bases fitting TRBD2. The germline gives CDR1 GTSNPN, CDR2 SVGIG (reference sequence). V gave up 3 bases and J gave up 4 bases; unmatched junction bases: 13. The CDR3 is 18 residues long. The CDR3, as DNA: TGTGCCTGGAGCGCCTACCCCGGGACTAGCGGGAGACGAGAGACCCAGTACTTC. This sequence encodes CAWSAYPGTSGRRETQYF. The whole variable domain, filled in from reference TRBV30 and TRBJ2-5, reads SQTIHQWPATLVQPVGSPLSLECTVEGTSNPNLYWYRQAAGRGLQLLFYSVGIGQISSEVPQNLSASRPQDRQFILSSKKLLLSDSGFYLCAWSAYPGTSGRRETQYFGPGTRLLVL.

The chain uses TRBV2 and TRBJ1-1; D gene uncertain. This CDR3 spans 13 amino acids. Between the trimmed V and J ends, which lost 4 bases and 2 bases, there was a span of 8 bases. The germline V gene encodes CDR1 SNHLY and CDR2 FYNNEI. CDR3 nucleotide sequence: TGTGCCAGCAGTGCGGAGGGAAACACTGAAGCTTTCTTT. It translates to CASSAEGNTEAFF.

CDR3 bases: TGTGCCTGGAGCAGGGGGCGCTTAGGGGGAAACACCATATATTTT. It translates to CAWSRGRLGGNTIYF. This chain joins TRBV30 and TRBJ1-3, with TRBD1 identical over 8 bases. With 3 bases clipped from V and 4 bases from J, the junction kept 8 bases outside the gene matches. The CDR3 spans 15 residues. Germline CDR1 and CDR2: GTSNPN and SVGIG (reference sequence). The entire variable domain, with the rest obtained from reference TRBV30 and TRBJ1-3, is as follows: SQTIHQWPATLVQPVGSPLSLECTVEGTSNPNLYWYRQAAGRGLQLLFYSVGIGQISSEVPQNLSASRPQDRQFILSSKKLLLSDSGFYLCAWSRGRLGGNTIYFGEGSWLTVV.

This clone was counted between two and nine times. In the same sample, other DNA sequences code for this CDR3. The rearrangement joins TRBV11-3 to TRBJ2-1; D is possibly TRBD2 (5 bases). V was shortened by 1 base and J by 4 bases, with 20 bases between the two germline ends. Germline CDR1 is SGHNT and CDR2 is YENEEA. The CDR3 totals 18 residues. CDR3 in DNA: TGTGCCAGCAGCTTAGGTGAGGGAATCCAGTCAGCTTACAATGAGCAGTTCTTC. Amino acid sequence: CASSLGEGIQSAYNEQFF.

The chain uses TRBV6-1 and TRBJ2-6; D is unresolved. Germline CDR1 is MNHNS and CDR2 is SASEGT. V gave up 7 bases and J gave up 0 bases, with 10 bases separating them. There are 15 residues in the CDR3. The CDR3 DNA follows: TGTGCCAGCACCAAGGTCGTCTCTGGGGCCAACGTCCTGACTTTC. Encoded protein: CASTKVVSGANVLTF.

The chain links TRBV10-3 to TRBJ1-5; D unclear. Per germline, CDR1 ENHRY and CDR2 SYGVKD. The CDR3 is made up of 14 amino acids. V was trimmed by 0 bases and J by 6 bases, leaving 9 bases between them. The CDR3 DNA is TGTGCCATCAGTGAGTCCAATGTAGCTCAGCCCCAGCATTTT. This gives the protein CAISESNVAQPQHF.

This chain connects TRBV30 to TRBJ2-7, with a tentative D call TRBD1 (5 bases). Between the trimmed V and J ends, which lost 0 bases and 4 bases, there was a span of 10 bases. This CDR3 contains 13 residues. The germline V gene encodes CDR1 GTSNPN and CDR2 SVGIG (reference sequence). Written as DNA, the CDR3 is TGTGCCTGGAGTGTAATTCAGGGTTACGAGCAGTACTTC. This codes for CAWSVIQGYEQYF.

The gene calls are TRBV12-5 and TRBJ1-6, with 7 positions matching TRBD1. Trimming took 2 bases from V and 10 from J; bases not matched to a gene: 5. This CDR3 contains 14 residues. Looked up from germline, CDR1 is LGHNT and CDR2 is FRNRAP. The chain's CDR3 is CASGLLQGESPLHF. The DNA of the CDR3 is TGTGCTAGTGGTTTGTTGCAGGGGGAATCACCCCTCCACTTT.

This clone came up once. This chain joins TRBV4-3 and TRBJ2-7; D perhaps matches TRBD2 (5 bases). CDR3 length: 15 residues. Germline CDR1 and CDR2: LGHNA and YSLEER. V lost 0 bases to trimming and J lost 5 bases, with 14 bases between them. The CDR3 region has the DNA TGCGCCAGCAGCCAAGATACCGGGGTTCGCAACGAGCAGTACTTC. Translating gives CASSQDTGVRNEQYF.

The V call is TRBV6-6, the J call TRBJ2-7, with D possibly matching TRBD2 (6 bases). The CDR3 is made up of 13 amino acids. V was pared by 10 bases and J by 0 bases, with 13 bases between. Germline loops: CDR1 MNHNY, CDR2 SVGAGI (reference sequence). The CDR3 DNA is TGTGCCACACTTCCGGACTACTCCTACGAGCAGTACTTC. This codes for CATLPDYSYEQYF.

The J gene is TRBJ1-2, the V gene TRBV10-3, with D possibly being TRBD1 (5 bases). The CDR3 totals 15 residues. Germline V gene data show CDR1 as ENHRY and CDR2 as SYGVKD. V gave up 4 bases and J gave up 1 base, with 13 bases separating them. CDR3 residues: CAISGREYLNYGYTF. In DNA form, the CDR3 reads TGTGCCATCAGTGGCAGGGAGTATCTTAACTATGGCTACACCTTC.

The chain couples TRBV5-4 to TRBJ1-2, with 8 bases fitting TRBD1. The CDR3 sequence is 14 residues long. The germline CDR1 and CDR2 sequences are SGHNT and YYREEE (reference sequence). J lost 6 bases, V lost 4 bases, and 8 bases had no gene match. CDR3 DNA: TGTGCCAGCAGCCTCACGGACAGGGTTGATGGCTACACCTTC. Residues: CASSLTDRVDGYTF.